This TCR beta chain originates from a study of T cell changes during pregnancy in multiple sclerosis (dated by TCRdb to between 2018 and 2020). About the study as a whole: In women with multiple sclerosis, the researchers looked at how the T cell repertoire shifted as pregnancy progressed.

Points on this clone: There is no known antigen for this receptor. Per-nucleotide qualities are absent, and no much larger clonotype sits a single base away.

The library relied on the immunoSEQ multiplex PCR assay. TCRdb mirrors the immuneACCESS table, restricted to in-frame sequences. Some clones are absent from its copies; in checked studies, under half trace to an unresolved V gene, and the reason for the others is unknown. This sample gives approximately 92,000 clones in total; 92% of them show up just once. Roughly 3% of the sample rests with the top ten. Relative to germline, V is 0 bases shorter and J is 3 bases shorter, with 3 bases between their ends. CDR3 length: 12 amino acids, cysteine to phenylalanine. Of the read, only the CDR3 DNA is kept; its 36 bases are in frame from base 1. Looking up the germline V gene yields CDR1 LGHNA and CDR2 YSLEER.

Source: peripheral blood, taken in the first trimester of pregnancy. The sequence came from a female donor with multiple sclerosis, enrolled in a pregnancy study. This chain joins TRBV4-3 to TRBJ2-7; a confident D gene designation cannot be given. The CDR3 reads CASSQDGYEQYF. In nucleotides, the sequence is TGCGCCAGCAGCCAAGACGGCTACGAGCAGTACTTC.